The clone carrying this T cell receptor (beta chain) has just one count. The sample belongs to a study of CD8 T cells in Susac syndrome. Random hexamers were used to reverse transcribe 0.5 to 1 ug of RNA. The immunoSEQ assay covered 54 Vbeta and 13 Jbeta segments for CDR3. TCRdb recomputed calls from the immunoSEQ multiplex PCR reads with MiXCR, one row per CDR3 protein. The sample includes about 120,000 distinct CDR3 sequences, roughly 92% of them seen just once. Germline CDR1 reads MNHEY; CDR2 reads SMNVEV (reference sequence). V was cut by 8 bases and J by 0 bases, with 20 bases left in between. The CDR3 consists of 16 residues.

This chain connects TRBV27 to TRBJ2-7; D possibly uses TRBD1 or TRBD2 (5 bases each). This sequence originates from a human donor in good health. Sequencing was carried out using CD4+ T cells from PBMCs. CDR3 amino acids: CASGVLRGASSYEQYF. DNA of the CDR3: TGTGCCAGCGGGGTTTTGAGGGGTGCTAGCTCCTACGAGCAGTACTTC.